This T cell receptor (beta chain) was obtained from a study of T cells in Graves' hyperthyroidism and ophthalmopathy. In the study overall: Peripheral blood samples were taken at initial diagnosis, prior to any treatment.

This clonotype occurred a few times. Among the patients, aged 18 to 65, hyperthyroidism was newly diagnosed and had lasted under 2 months. Reasons for excluding patients were uncontrolled infection, other autoimmune disease, pregnancy or lactation. Cells are PBMCs isolated from around 9.4 ml of fresh blood. Authors of the study amplified TCR beta CDR3 regions from RNA transcripts. When the TCR CDR3 underwent first-round RT-PCR, the HTBI primer set was used. TCRdb recomputed calls from the multiplex PCR reads with MiXCR, one row per CDR3 protein. The repertoire holds some 380,000 distinct CDR3 sequences, with roughly 14% as singletons. CDR3 size: 15 residues. The V gene's germline CDR1 is MRHNA and CDR2 SNTAGT. Trimming cost V 3 bases and J 7 bases, with 16 bases left between them.

The source of this sequence is a man aged 25 to 45 with Graves' hyperthyroidism that later progressed to Graves' ophthalmopathy. The chain carries TRBV6-4 and TRBJ1-5; no definite D call. Sequenced material: blood. Here the CDR3 reads CASSDNGGLGQPQHF. The CDR3 DNA reads as TGTGCCAGCAGTGATAACGGAGGCCTAGGGCAGCCCCAGCATTTT.